These T cell receptor beta chains were read from a single sample in a study of PD-L1 blockade in urothelial cancer. This table comes from immunoSEQ multiplex PCR, and its TCRdb copy is limited to in-frame clones, with some not included. The table shows 40,000 to 60,000 clones, with about 86% occurring only once. This specimen was PBMCs, taken around atezolizumab (anti-PD-L1) treatment. The receptors shown here come from a man in his 70s with urothelial cancer. Each CDR3 is given with its conserved first and last residue. The order of the fields is clone size, V gene, J gene, D gene, CDR3 DNA, CDR3 protein. The D gene is left open where the match is weak. The size entry is marked missing in some rows and otherwise reads once, few, many or a size class.

abundance: .
v_gene: TRBV4-3
j_gene: TRBJ2-5
d_gene: TRBD2
CDR3nt: TGCGCCAGCAGCCAGGCCCTACGAGGTAGCGGGAAGCAAGAGACCCAGTACTTC
CDR3aa: CASSQALRGSGKQETQYF

abundance: .
v_gene: TRBV14
j_gene: TRBJ1-1
d_gene: .
CDR3nt: TGTGCCAGCAGCCAGCCGGGACACGCTGAAGCTTTCTTT
CDR3aa: CASSQPGHAEAFF

abundance: .
v_gene: TRBV5-1
j_gene: TRBJ2-3
d_gene: .
CDR3nt: TGCGCCAGCATGGCCAGCTTCAGGGTGACAGATACGCAGTATTTT
CDR3aa: CASMASFRVTDTQYF

abundance: .
v_gene: TRBV19
j_gene: TRBJ1-4
d_gene: .
CDR3nt: TGTGCCAGTAGTATAGGCAGGGATGAAAAACTGTTTTTT
CDR3aa: CASSIGRDEKLFF

abundance: .
v_gene: TRBV30
j_gene: TRBJ2-1
d_gene: .
CDR3nt: TGTGCCTGGGATCTAGCCGCTGAGCAGTTCTTC
CDR3aa: CAWDLAAEQFF

abundance: .
v_gene: TRBV27
j_gene: TRBJ2-7
d_gene: TRBD1
CDR3nt: TGTGCCAGCAGTTTGGGGGGACAGGGCGGTGGGCAGTACTTC
CDR3aa: CASSLGGQGGGQYF

abundance: few
v_gene: TRBV2
j_gene: TRBJ1-2
d_gene: TRBD1
CDR3nt: TGTGCCAGCAAAATGACAGGGAGCTATGGCTACACCTTC
CDR3aa: CASKMTGSYGYTF

abundance: .
v_gene: TRBV10-3
j_gene: TRBJ1-5
d_gene: TRBD1
CDR3nt: TGTGCCACCAGGGGGGCAGGGGATCAGCCCCAGCATTTT
CDR3aa: CATRGAGDQPQHF

abundance: .
v_gene: TRBV6-5
j_gene: TRBJ1-3
d_gene: TRBD1
CDR3nt: TGTGCCACCACTTCGGGGACAGCCGGAAACACCATATATTTT
CDR3aa: CATTSGTAGNTIYF

abundance: .
v_gene: TRBV5-5
j_gene: TRBJ1-1
d_gene: .
CDR3nt: TGTGCCAGTACCAGCGGGGGCAGATTCTTGAACACTGAAGCTTTCTTT
CDR3aa: CASTSGGRFLNTEAFF

abundance: few
v_gene: TRBV7-2
j_gene: TRBJ1-2
d_gene: .
CDR3nt: TGTGCCAGCAGCTTAGATACAGGGAACTATGGCTACACCTTC
CDR3aa: CASSLDTGNYGYTF

abundance: .
v_gene: TRBV7-2
j_gene: TRBJ2-7
d_gene: TRBD2
CDR3nt: TGTGCCAGCAGCTTAGAATTCGGGAGGGAGCAGTACTTC
CDR3aa: CASSLEFGREQYF

abundance: .
v_gene: TRBV27
j_gene: TRBJ2-5
d_gene: TRBD1
CDR3nt: TGTGCCAGCAGTTCAGGGACAGGGTTTGGAGAGACCCAGTACTTC
CDR3aa: CASSSGTGFGETQYF

abundance: .
v_gene: TRBV28
j_gene: TRBJ1-2
d_gene: .
CDR3nt: TGTGCCAGCAACCCCGCTACAGGGACCGGCTATGGCTACACCTTC
CDR3aa: CASNPATGTGYGYTF

abundance: .
v_gene: TRBV6-6
j_gene: TRBJ1-2
d_gene: TRBD1
CDR3nt: TGTGCCACCACAATCCCGGGACAGAACTATGGCTACACCTTC
CDR3aa: CATTIPGQNYGYTF

abundance: .
v_gene: TRBV6-1
j_gene: TRBJ2-1
d_gene: .
CDR3nt: TGTGCCAGCAGTGCCCGAGACAGGATCTCCTACAATGAGCAGTTCTTC
CDR3aa: CASSARDRISYNEQFF

abundance: .
v_gene: TRBV10-3
j_gene: TRBJ2-1
d_gene: .
CDR3nt: TGTGCCACCCGGGACTTCCTCAATGAGCAGTTCTTC
CDR3aa: CATRDFLNEQFF

abundance: .
v_gene: TRBV13
j_gene: TRBJ2-5
d_gene: .
CDR3nt: TGTGCCAGCAGCCCCAGACTAGGAGAGACCCAGTACTTC
CDR3aa: CASSPRLGETQYF

abundance: .
v_gene: TRBV19
j_gene: TRBJ2-7
d_gene: .
CDR3nt: TGTGCCAGTAGTGGACAACCGGGCCCCTACGAGCAGTACTTC
CDR3aa: CASSGQPGPYEQYF

abundance: few
v_gene: TRBV6-5
j_gene: TRBJ2-5
d_gene: TRBD1
CDR3nt: TGTGCCAGCAGGGGGACAGGGAAAGAGACCCAGTACTTC
CDR3aa: CASRGTGKETQYF

abundance: .
v_gene: TRBV27
j_gene: TRBJ2-5
d_gene: .
CDR3nt: TGTGCCAGCAGTCCCCTATGGGGGGGCGGGACCCAGTACTTC
CDR3aa: CASSPLWGGGTQYF

abundance: .
v_gene: TRBV23-1
j_gene: TRBJ2-7
d_gene: .
CDR3nt: TGCGCCAGCAGTCCCCCCGAGGAGGCGCGCTTCTCCTACGAGCAGTACTTC
CDR3aa: CASSPPEEARFSYEQYF

abundance: .
v_gene: TRBV5-6
j_gene: TRBJ2-3
d_gene: .
CDR3nt: TGTGCCAGCAGCTTCGACTTATCTCGGGGATTCACAGATACGCAGTATTTT
CDR3aa: CASSFDLSRGFTDTQYF

abundance: .
v_gene: TRBV2
j_gene: TRBJ2-1
d_gene: TRBD2
CDR3nt: TGTGCCAGCAGAGGTGGAGGCGCTAGCGGGGGGAATTATGAGCAGTTCTTC
CDR3aa: CASRGGGASGGNYEQFF

abundance: .
v_gene: TRBV7-2
j_gene: TRBJ2-5
d_gene: .
CDR3nt: TGTGCCAGCAGCGTACAGGTGGCACAGGAGGAGACCCAGTACTTC
CDR3aa: CASSVQVAQEETQYF

abundance: .
v_gene: TRBV4-2
j_gene: TRBJ2-7
d_gene: .
CDR3nt: TGTGCCAGCAGCCAATCCAGGGGCGGCGAGCAGTACTTC
CDR3aa: CASSQSRGGEQYF